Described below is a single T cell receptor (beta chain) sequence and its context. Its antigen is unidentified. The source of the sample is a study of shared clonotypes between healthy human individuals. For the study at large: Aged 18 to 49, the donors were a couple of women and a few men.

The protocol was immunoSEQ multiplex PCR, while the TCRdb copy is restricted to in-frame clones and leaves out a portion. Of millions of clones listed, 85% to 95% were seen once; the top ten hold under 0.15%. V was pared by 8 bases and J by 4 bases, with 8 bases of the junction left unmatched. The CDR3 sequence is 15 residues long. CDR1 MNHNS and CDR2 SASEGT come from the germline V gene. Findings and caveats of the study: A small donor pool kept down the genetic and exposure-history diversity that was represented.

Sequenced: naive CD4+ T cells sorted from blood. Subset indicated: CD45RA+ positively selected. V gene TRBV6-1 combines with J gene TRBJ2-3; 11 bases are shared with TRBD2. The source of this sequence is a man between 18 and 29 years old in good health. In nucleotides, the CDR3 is TGTGCCAGCCTCCGACTAGCGGGACCCCCAGATACGCAGTATTTT. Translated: CASLRLAGPPDTQYF.